The present TCR beta chain was sequenced within a study of spatial heterogeneity in lung cancer. Concerning this clonotype: As an off-target read in a library built for alpha chains, this beta chain has a frequency of little significance.

TCR cDNA molecules each carried a unique molecular identifier. TCRdb reprocessed the 5' RACE reads via MiXCR and lists one record per CDR3 protein. The sample yields about 11,000 distinct CDR3 sequences, 3.5% to 4.5% seen once. Per the germline V gene, CDR1 is DFQATT and CDR2 is SNEGSKA (reference sequence). CDR3 length: 14 residues. V lost 6 bases and J lost 0, with 9 bases in between. Described time point: sample taken at primary tumor resection. Unsorted samples of tumor, nontumor lung or frozen PBMC had their whole RNA sequenced. Samples were obtained from some 72 donors, all untreated early-stage non-small cell lung cancer patients.

This chain uses TRBV20-1 with TRBJ2-6; D not certain. This TCR came from a female donor with early-stage non-small cell lung cancer. Sequencing was performed on PBMCs, taken at surgery. This CDR3 reads CSAIQSSGANVLTF. The CDR3 DNA follows: TGCAGTGCCATCCAGTCCTCTGGGGCCAACGTCCTGACTTTC.